Following are 2 T cell receptor beta chains from one sample sequenced in a study of blood T cell repertoires in COVID-19. This table comes from immunoSEQ multiplex PCR, and its TCRdb copy is limited to in-frame clones, with some not included. This sample has approximately 30,000 clones, with around nine tenths found just once. The source material was peripheral blood. The receptor source for this set is a human donor in a cohort sampled during active COVID-19.

This sequence joins TRBV7-2 and TRBJ2-3, with a possible D match to TRBD2 (5 bases). CDR3 length equals 16 residues. The ends were cut back, 1 base at V and 5 bases at J, with 16 bases in the middle. Germline lookup yields CDR1 SGHTA and CDR2 FQGNSA. For the CDR3, the DNA is TGTGCCAGCAGCTTAGGGGGAAGACTACCAGAAGATACGCAGTATTTT. Protein product: CASSLGGRLPEDTQYF.

This clone was seen a few times. This sequence joins TRBV7-3 and TRBJ1-2, with D uncertain. Germline V CDR1 and CDR2: SGHTA, FQGTGA. The CDR3 loop spans 16 amino acids. Trimming left V 5 bases short and J 8 bases short, with 24 bases between. CDR3 sequence reads: CASSPNGGRAVQGYTF. The CDR3 DNA reads TGTGCCAGCAGCCCCAACGGAGGACGGGCTGTTCAAGGCTACACCTTC. Variable domain in full (rest from reference TRBV7-3 and TRBJ1-2): GAGVSQTPSNKVTEKGKYVELRCDPISGHTALYWYRQSLGQGPEFLIYFQGTGAADDSGLPNDRFFAVRPEGSVSTLKIQRTERGDSAVYLCASSPNGGRAVQGYTFGSGTRLTVV.